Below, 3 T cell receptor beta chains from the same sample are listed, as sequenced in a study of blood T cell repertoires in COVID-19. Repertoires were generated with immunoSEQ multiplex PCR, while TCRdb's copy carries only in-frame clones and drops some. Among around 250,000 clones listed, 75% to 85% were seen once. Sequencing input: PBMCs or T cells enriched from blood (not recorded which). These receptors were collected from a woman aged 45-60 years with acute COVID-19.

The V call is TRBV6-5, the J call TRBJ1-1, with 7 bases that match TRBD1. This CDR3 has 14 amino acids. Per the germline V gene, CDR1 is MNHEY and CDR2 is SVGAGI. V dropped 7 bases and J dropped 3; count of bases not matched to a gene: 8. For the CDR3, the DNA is TGTGCCAGCATTCCCGGGACAGACTACACTGAAGCTTTCTTT. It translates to CASIPGTDYTEAFF.

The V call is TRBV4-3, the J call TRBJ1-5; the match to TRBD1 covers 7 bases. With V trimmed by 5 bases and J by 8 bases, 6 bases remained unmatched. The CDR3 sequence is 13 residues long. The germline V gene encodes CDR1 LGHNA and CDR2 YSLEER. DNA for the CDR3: TGCGCCAGCAGCGCAAGGGGGCGTGAGCCCCAGCATTTT. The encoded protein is CASSARGREPQHF.

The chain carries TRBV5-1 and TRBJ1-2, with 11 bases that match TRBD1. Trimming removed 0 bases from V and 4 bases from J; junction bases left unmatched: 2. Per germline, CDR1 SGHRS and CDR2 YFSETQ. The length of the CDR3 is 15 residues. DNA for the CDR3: TGCGCCAGCAGCTTGGACGGGACAGGGGGCTATGGCTACACCTTC. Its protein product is CASSLDGTGGYGYTF.